This entry features one T cell receptor (beta chain) sequence. Its antigen is not known. The data derive from a study of cytomegalovirus exposure and HLA in healthy donors. Study summary: HLA-typed donors contributed some 87 million unique TCRs, which were held in an early data release. Notes on the study in general: High sensitivity and specificity were reportedly achieved when the classifier diagnosed cytomegalovirus status. A list of approximately 160 TCR beta chains associated with cytomegalovirus was given. Sequencing artifact likely explains a cluster of highly shared sequence variants.

Germline V gene lookup returns CDR1 SGDLS and CDR2 YYNGEE. This CDR3 contains 13 residues. V was trimmed by 4 bases and J by 7 bases, leaving 11 bases between them. PCR used 60 Vbeta primers and 13 Jbeta primers. Produced via immunoSEQ multiplex PCR; TCRdb's table is partial and in-frame only. Here the sample spans 200,000 or so clones, 77% being singletons. Input material: PBMCs. This clonotype originated in a woman aged 30 to 39 in good health and CMV-seropositive. This chain links TRBV9 with TRBJ1-4; D possibly corresponds to TRBD1 (6 bases). CDR3 in DNA: TGTGCCAGCAGCAGGGGGGGGGCTGAAAAACTGTTTTTT. This encodes CASSRGGAEKLFF.